A selection of T cell receptor beta chains follows, all from one sample in a study of response to subunit inactivated influenza vaccine. MiXCR was run by TCRdb on the RT-PCR reads, yielding one entry per CDR3 protein. The repertoire holds around 540,000 distinct CDR3 sequences, with 12% as singletons. Here the sequenced sample was PBMCs from blood, taken on the day of vaccination. All receptors come from a man aged 45-60 years who received an inactivated influenza vaccine. CDR3s include the opening cysteine and the closing phenylalanine or tryptophan. The order of the fields is D gene, J gene, clone size, V gene, CDR3 DNA, CDR3 protein. D genes are given only for firm matches. The size of a clone is reported for some rows only, either as once, few or many, or as a class for expanded clones.

>.|TRBJ2-4|few|TRBV30
TGTGCCTGGAGTTGGGGGAGTGGAAACATTCAGTACTTC
CAWSWGSGNIQYF
>.|TRBJ2-1|many|TRBV5-8
TGTGCCAGCAAAAGTCGACCCTACAATGAGCAGTTCTTC
CASKSRPYNEQFF
>.|TRBJ2-5|many|TRBV20-1
TGCAGTGCGGAGGTGGGGGAGACCCAGTACTTC
CSAEVGETQYF
>.|TRBJ2-5|few|TRBV20-1
TGCAGTGCCCCTCTCCGGGGGTTCCAAGAGACCCAGTACTTC
CSAPLRGFQETQYF
>.|TRBJ1-4|few|TRBV15
TGTGCCACCAACGCGGGCGGGGACCTCGGGAAACTGTTTTTT
CATNAGGDLGKLFF
>.|TRBJ1-2|few|TRBV7-8
TGTGCCAGCCGCCCGTCCAGGGAACTAGGTGGCTACACCTTC
CASRPSRELGGYTF
>.|TRBJ2-5|.|TRBV7-8
TGTGCCAGCAGCAAGGATACAGGGTGGGAGACCCAGTACTTC
CASSKDTGWETQYF
>.|TRBJ2-1|.|TRBV14
TGTGCCAGCAGCCAGGCAGGGCCTAGGATCTTC
CASSQAGPRIF
>TRBD1|TRBJ2-7|few|TRBV11-2
TGTGCCAGCAGCTACCGACGGGACAGAAGCTACGAGCAGTACTTC
CASSYRRDRSYEQYF
>TRBD1|TRBJ1-4|many|TRBV12-3/TRBV12-4
TGTGCCAGCAGTCCTCGGGACAGAACTAATGAAAAACTGTTTTTT
CASSPRDRTNEKLFF
>.|TRBJ2-1|.|TRBV30
TGTGCCTGGAGTAGGTGGGCACAGGCGGGGAACAATGAGCAGTTCTTC
CAWSRWAQAGNNEQFF
>TRBD1|TRBJ2-2|few|TRBV12-3/TRBV12-4
TGTGCCAGCAGATATGGGGGGACAGGGGACACCGGGGAGCTGTTTTTT
CASRYGGTGDTGELFF
>.|TRBJ2-4|.|TRBV28
TGTGCCAGCAGTTTAGGTTTGATTCTGGCGGGGAAAAACATTCAGTACTTC
CASSLGLILAGKNIQYF
>TRBD2|TRBJ2-5|.|TRBV6-2/TRBV6-3
TGTGCCAGCAGTCCTTTATACGGGACTAACGGAGAGACCCAGTACTTC
CASSPLYGTNGETQYF
>.|TRBJ2-2|.|TRBV20-1
TGCAGTGCTAGAACGTCTGAGGGGACCGGGGAGCTGTTTTTT
CSARTSEGTGELFF
>.|TRBJ1-1|few|TRBV25-1
TGTGCCAGCAAGTCGAACACTGAAGCTTTCTTT
CASKSNTEAFF
>.|TRBJ1-1|.|TRBV29-1
TGCAGCGCGCGGAGACAGAACACTGAAGCTTTCTTT
CSARRQNTEAFF
>.|TRBJ2-4|few|TRBV11-1
TGTGCCAGCAGCTTAGACAGTGTAGCCAAAAACATTCAGTACTTC
CASSLDSVAKNIQYF
>.|TRBJ1-4|.|TRBV11-2
TGTGCCAGCAGCTTAGGGGCCCCCACTATTTCAACTAATGAAAAACTGTTTTTT
CASSLGAPTISTNEKLFF
>.|TRBJ2-7|few|TRBV5-1
TGCGCCAGCAGCTTGGGCTTTGGAGGAACCTACGAGCAGTACTTC
CASSLGFGGTYEQYF
>.|TRBJ2-5|.|TRBV7-2
TGTGCCAGCAGCTTAGCGCAAGGGGCGTGGGAGACCCAGTACTTC
CASSLAQGAWETQYF
>.|TRBJ2-6|.|TRBV7-9
TGTGCCAGCACCCCCGGATGGGGCTCCGGGGCCAACGTCCTGACTTTC
CASTPGWGSGANVLTF
>.|TRBJ2-3|many|TRBV12-3/TRBV12-4
TGTGCCAGCAGTCCTCCGGCCCGGCGGGACACAGATACGCAGTATTTT
CASSPPARRDTDTQYF
>TRBD2|TRBJ2-3|.|TRBV6-1
TGTGCCAGCAGTAGTCTAGCGGGAGGTCTCACAGATACGCAGTATTTT
CASSSLAGGLTDTQYF
>TRBD1|TRBJ2-4|few|TRBV28
TGTGCCAGCAGTCAACAGGGGGGATCCAAAAACATTCAGTACTTC
CASSQQGGSKNIQYF
>.|TRBJ2-5|few|TRBV20-1
TGCAGTGCTAGAGATTACGGTGGGGAGACCCAGTACTTC
CSARDYGGETQYF
>TRBD2|TRBJ2-5|.|TRBV6-5
TGTGCCAGCAGTTACTCCCGCGGGAGCGGAGAGACCCAGTACTTC
CASSYSRGSGETQYF
>TRBD1|TRBJ2-3|.|TRBV6-1
TGTGCCAGCAGAACCGAAACAGGGGCGTGGGGCACAGATACGCAGTATTTT
CASRTETGAWGTDTQYF
>TRBD2|TRBJ2-5|few|TRBV9
TGTGCCAGCAGCGTAGCCGGGGGGGCACAGGAGACCCAGTACTTC
CASSVAGGAQETQYF
>.|TRBJ2-6|.|TRBV7-2
TGTGCCAGCAGCAGCCTCGGGCCTGGGGCCAACGTCCTGACTTTC
CASSSLGPGANVLTF
>.|TRBJ2-7|.|TRBV20-1
TGCAGTGTTAAACCCCGGAATAACGGTGTCTACGAGCAGTACTTC
CSVKPRNNGVYEQYF
>TRBD1|TRBJ1-1|.|TRBV4-1
TGCGCCAGCAGCCAAGAGTATATTTCTCGGCAGGGGGGAACTGAAGCTTTCTTT
CASSQEYISRQGGTEAFF
>.|TRBJ2-1|few|TRBV7-2
TGTGCCAGCAGCTCGCGCGGACTAACCTACAATGAGCAGTTCTTC
CASSSRGLTYNEQFF
>.|TRBJ2-5|many|TRBV7-9
TGTGCCAGCAGCTTAGGGACAGAGACCCAGTACTTC
CASSLGTETQYF
>.|TRBJ2-7|.|TRBV7-9
TGTGCCAGCAGCTCCGGCGCGTCAAGCTCCTACGAGCAGTACTTC
CASSSGASSSYEQYF
>.|TRBJ2-7|few|TRBV5-1
TGCGCCAGCAGGGGGGAGGACAGCTCCTACGAGCAGTACTTC
CASRGEDSSYEQYF
>.|TRBJ2-7|few|TRBV12-3/TRBV12-4
TGTGCCAGCAGTCCCTCGGTGGGCGAGCAGTACTTC
CASSPSVGEQYF
>.|TRBJ2-1|.|TRBV12-3/TRBV12-4
TGTGCCAGCATCAGGGGAGAGGCCTACAATGAGCAGTTCTTC
CASIRGEAYNEQFF
>.|TRBJ2-1|few|TRBV5-8
TGTGCCAGCACCCTCATCGGGGAGAATGAGCAGTTCTTC
CASTLIGENEQFF
>TRBD1|TRBJ2-5|.|TRBV7-9
TGTGCCAGCAGCGCGGGGACAGGGGGCATAGAGACCCAGTACTTC
CASSAGTGGIETQYF
>.|TRBJ2-2|few|TRBV15
TGTGCCACCAGCGAGGGGTTGAGCACCGGGGAGCTGTTTTTT
CATSEGLSTGELFF
>.|TRBJ2-2|.|TRBV6-1
TGTGCCAGCATCCCCCGGATACCTAGTCCCGGGGAGCTGTTTTTT
CASIPRIPSPGELFF
>.|TRBJ1-1|few|TRBV20-1
TGCAGTGCTAGCCGTCTGAACACTGAAGCTTTCTTT
CSASRLNTEAFF
>.|TRBJ2-5|few|TRBV10-3
TGTGCCATCAGTGAATCCGGTAGCCTCGACAGGGAGACCCAGTACTTC
CAISESGSLDRETQYF
>.|TRBJ2-3|few|TRBV20-1
TGCAGTGCTAGGTCTCCGGGGGAGACTAGCACAGATACGCAGTATTTT
CSARSPGETSTDTQYF
>.|TRBJ2-3|.|TRBV5-5
TGTGCCAGCAGCGACGAACAGGGTTATACAGATACGCAGTATTTT
CASSDEQGYTDTQYF
>.|TRBJ1-5|.|TRBV12-3/TRBV12-4
TGTGCCAGCAGTTCGACATTCAGCAATCAGCCCCAGCATTTT
CASSSTFSNQPQHF
>.|TRBJ2-1|.|TRBV29-1
TGCAGCGTTGAGGGGGACGAGTACAATGAGCAGTTCTTC
CSVEGDEYNEQFF
>TRBD2|TRBJ2-5|.|TRBV20-1
TGCAGTGCCCCGCGGGAGGGGTGGTACCAAGAGACCCAGTACTTC
CSAPREGWYQETQYF
>TRBD2|TRBJ2-4|few|TRBV20-1
TGCAGTGCTAGGGCAGTTGGGGGGGACATTCAGTACTTC
CSARAVGGDIQYF
>TRBD2|TRBJ2-2|few|TRBV20-1
TGCAGTGCTAGAAGGGCTAGCGGGCAGAACACCGGGGAGCTGTTTTTT
CSARRASGQNTGELFF